This TCR beta chain was sequenced during a study of OX40 agonist ivuxolimab in advanced cancers. The overall study: Prior anti-PD-1, anti-PD-L1 or anti-CTLA-4 therapy did not bar entry, and around 39% had some.

Concerning this clone itself: The antigen is unknown.

CDR1 is SQVTM, CDR2 ANQGSEA, per germline. V shed 6 bases, J shed 2 bases, and the junction held 5 bases outside the gene matches. This CDR3 has 14 amino acids. Overall study results and limits: On average, CD8+ T cells showed a greater number of expanded clones than CD4+.

Assay: immunoSEQ multiplex PCR; the TCRdb copy retains only in-frame clones and omits some. In the table there are more than 85,000 clones, around 83% of which are singletons. The sequencing here drew on CD4+ or CD8+ T cells sorted from blood, taken in a trial of the OX40 agonist ivuxolimab. This TCR was recovered from an adult with an advanced solid tumor such as melanoma, head and neck, liver or kidney cancer. The V call is TRBV29-1, the J call TRBJ1-3, with TRBD1 matching over 9 bases. CDR3 bases: TGCAGCGTGGGACAGGGCTCAACTGGAAACACCATATATTTT. Encoded protein: CSVGQGSTGNTIYF.